This entry lists 25 T cell receptor beta chains sequenced from one sample in a study of control samples from healthy donors and cancer patients. Libraries were prepared by immunoSEQ multiplex PCR; TCRdb keeps only in-frame clonotypes and omits some of them. The sample includes about 42,000 clones, approximately 87% of them seen just once. The source material was blood. These receptors were collected from a man aged 55 to 70 in good health.

This clone was seen once. The chain couples TRBV5-6 to TRBJ1-1, with a possible D match to TRBD1 (6 bases). V was shortened by 4 bases and J by 1 base, with 11 bases between the two germline ends. The CDR3 totals 14 residues. Germline CDR1 and CDR2: SGHDT and YYEEEE. CDR3 protein: CASSLGGANTEAFF. CDR3 sequence (DNA): TGTGCCAGCAGCCTTGGGGGGGCGAACACTGAAGCTTTCTTT. The full variable domain, its missing parts supplied by reference TRBV5-6 and TRBJ1-1, is DAGVTQSPTHLIKTRGQQVTLRCSPKSGHDTVSWYQQALGQGPQFIFQYYEEEERQRGNFPDRFSGHQFPNYSSELNVNALLLGDSALYLCASSLGGANTEAFFGQGTRLTVV.

The chain links TRBV5-1 to TRBJ1-4, with D tentatively TRBD1 (5 bases). Germline loops: CDR1 SGHRS, CDR2 YFSETQ. The germline V and J ends were trimmed by 0 bases and 12 bases, with 9 bases remaining between them. The CDR3 runs to 12 residues. The CDR3 DNA sequence: TGCGCCAGCAGCTTGGGGGGCTGGGAACTGTTTTTT. Amino acids: CASSLGGWELFF.

The J gene is TRBJ2-1, the V gene TRBV11-3; D might be TRBD2 (5 bases). From germline, CDR1 is SGHNT and CDR2 YENEEA. The CDR3 contains 15 residues. The ends were cut back, 4 bases at V and 6 bases at J, with 16 bases in the middle. As DNA, the CDR3 is TGTGCCAGCAGCTCGAGCGGTGTCCTGGGCAATGAGCAGTTCTTC. Translation gives CASSSSGVLGNEQFF.

The chain couples TRBV7-2 to TRBJ1-5, with TRBD1 identical over 8 bases. The V segment lost 1 base and the J segment 1 base; nucleotides outside the gene matches: 3. This CDR3 contains 16 residues. Germline V gene data show CDR1 as SGHTA and CDR2 as FQGNSA. The CDR3 reads CASSLGDRISNQPQHF. Written as DNA, the CDR3 is TGTGCCAGCAGCTTAGGGGACAGGATAAGCAATCAGCCCCAGCATTTT.

Written as DNA, the CDR3 is TGTGCCAGCAGCTTATCTGTGGGGCTCTACGAGCAGTACTTC. Translated, it gives CASSLSVGLYEQYF. The chain uses TRBV7-9 and TRBJ2-7; D might be TRBD1 (5 bases). The V and J ends lost 2 bases and 3 bases respectively, with 11 bases between them. Germline V gene data show CDR1 as SEHNR and CDR2 as FQNEAQ (reference sequence). The CDR3 runs to 14 residues.

The V and J genes are TRBV6-1 and TRBJ2-7, with D perhaps matching TRBD1 or TRBD2 (5 bases each). The CDR3 sequence is 13 residues long. Germline V lookup: CDR1 MNHNS, CDR2 SASEGT. Trimming stripped 5 bases from V and 5 bases from J, with 13 bases between. CDR3 in amino acids: CASSPPGHDEQYF. The DNA for the CDR3 is TGTGCCAGCAGTCCACCGGGGCACGACGAGCAGTACTTC.

This chain uses TRBV7-3 with TRBJ2-1, with TRBD2 identical over 8 bases. After removal of 2 bases from V and 0 bases from J, the junction contained 6 bases not matched to a gene. Germline CDR1 and CDR2: SGHTA and FQGTGA. The CDR3 extends over 17 amino acids. This CDR3 reads CASSLSGGGYSYNEQFF. CDR3 DNA: TGTGCCAGCAGCTTATCTGGCGGGGGGTACTCCTACAATGAGCAGTTCTTC.

This chain joins TRBV12-3 or TRBV12-4 and TRBJ2-5; no reliable D call. CDR3 size: 13 residues. Deletions cut 7 bases from V and 2 bases from J, with 11 bases between. DNA for the CDR3: TGTGCCAGCACCGGCTACGGGCAAGAGACCCAGTACTTC. Translating it yields CASTGYGQETQYF.

This chain uses TRBV29-1 with TRBJ1-2; D unclear. The CDR3 runs 13 residues. CDR1 and CDR2 from the germline V gene are SQVTM and ANQGSEA. V was cut by 5 bases and J by 6 bases, with 16 bases left in between. CDR3 bases: TGCAGCGTTCTCCCAGTCGCAGAGGATGGCTACACCTTC. This sequence encodes CSVLPVAEDGYTF.

The chain employs TRBV27 and TRBJ1-5; D not resolved. This CDR3 contains 15 residues. V lost 0 bases and J lost 4, with 10 bases in between. The germline CDR1 and CDR2 sequences are MNHEY and SMNVEV (reference sequence). CDR3 sequence (DNA): TGTGCCAGCAGTTTATCGAGCACGCTAAATCAGCCCCAGCATTTT. Encoded protein: CASSLSSTLNQPQHF.

The V gene is TRBV27, the J gene TRBJ1-4, with D perhaps TRBD1 (6 bases). The CDR3 has 14 residues. Trimming removed 6 bases at V and 5 bases at J, with 13 bases between. The germline V gene has CDR1 MNHEY and CDR2 SMNVEV (reference sequence). The chain's CDR3 is CASSRGSKNEKLFF. DNA of the CDR3: TGTGCCAGCAGCAGGGGTTCAAAAAATGAAAAACTGTTTTTT.

J is TRBJ2-4 and V is TRBV11-3; a weak D match, TRBD1 (6 bases). The CDR3 spans 14 residues. Germline-derived CDR1 and CDR2 are SGHNT and YENEEA. Trimming shortened V by 1 base and J by 8 bases, and 12 bases separated the two germline ends. The CDR3 spells CASSLGRGWDIQYF. CDR3 DNA: TGTGCCAGCAGCTTAGGCAGGGGTTGGGACATTCAGTACTTC.

The rearrangement joins TRBV2 to TRBJ2-5, with D possibly matching TRBD1 (5 bases). Germline loops: CDR1 SNHLY, CDR2 FYNNEI. The CDR3 extends over 15 amino acids. V gave up 8 bases and J gave up 1 base, with 17 bases separating them. The CDR3 bases are TGTGCCAGCGAGTCTCCAGGGTCCTTCCAAGAGACCCAGTACTTC. It yields the protein CASESPGSFQETQYF.

The rearrangement uses TRBV10-3 and TRBJ1-4; the match to TRBD1 covers 9 bases. CDR3 size: 14 residues. Looked up from germline, CDR1 is ENHRY and CDR2 is SYGVKD. With 6 bases clipped from V and 8 bases from J, the junction kept 7 bases outside the gene matches. The CDR3 reads CAISSGTGREKLFF. The CDR3 nucleotides are TGTGCCATCAGCTCCGGGACAGGGAGGGAAAAACTGTTTTTT.

V gene TRBV11-2 combines with J gene TRBJ1-1, with a tentative D call TRBD1 (5 bases). The CDR3 contains 14 residues. V dropped 5 bases and J dropped 4 bases, with 14 bases sitting between them. CDR1 and CDR2 from the germline V gene are SGHAT and FQNNGV. The CDR3 DNA follows: TGTGCCAGCAGCCCCGGGGCCCTACCCACTGAAGCTTTCTTT. Protein: CASSPGALPTEAFF.

The V and J genes are TRBV18 and TRBJ1-2; D not resolved. This CDR3 has 14 residues. Germline CDR1 and CDR2: KGHSH and LQKENI. Trimming shortened V by 3 bases and J by 3 bases, and 11 bases separated the two germline ends. Here the CDR3 DNA reads TGTGCCAGCTCACCGGGTCTCGAACACTATGGCTACACCTTC. Residues: CASSPGLEHYGYTF.

The chain joins TRBV4-2 to TRBJ1-6; D is undetermined. V shed 1 base and J shed 6 bases, with 13 bases lying between them. CDR1 is LGHNA and CDR2 is YNFKEQ in the germline V gene. The CDR3 is made up of 16 amino acids. CDR3 sequence: CASSQGPGVGNSPLHF. As DNA, the CDR3 is TGTGCCAGCAGCCAAGGCCCCGGGGTCGGTAATTCACCCCTCCACTTT.

This chain links TRBV27 with TRBJ1-1; 7 bases align to TRBD1. The CDR3 spans 16 residues. Germline CDR1 is MNHEY and CDR2 is SMNVEV (reference sequence). Losses at the gene ends were 5 bases for V and 3 bases for J; bases not matched to a gene: 12. The CDR3 nucleotides are TGTGCCAGCAGTCCTTACAGAGGGGGCCGGGACACTGAAGCTTTCTTT. Translated, it gives CASSPYRGGRDTEAFF.

CDR3 residues: CASSSGTSGYKSYNEQFF. In nucleotides, the CDR3 is TGTGCCAGCAGCTCCGGGACTAGCGGGTATAAATCCTACAATGAGCAGTTCTTC. This rearrangement joins TRBV7-8 to TRBJ2-1, with 12 positions matching TRBD2. The junction had 8 bases not matched to a gene; V was cut back by 4 bases and J by 1 base. CDR3 length: 18 residues. Looked up from germline, CDR1 is SGHVS and CDR2 is FQNEAQ.

The J gene is TRBJ1-1, the V gene TRBV27; 9 bases fit TRBD1. Germline loops: CDR1 MNHEY, CDR2 SMNVEV (reference sequence). V trimming: 6 bases; J trimming: 3 bases; junction bases outside the gene matches: 11. CDR3 length equals 16 residues. This CDR3 reads CASRFTGGAGYTEAFF. CDR3 DNA: TGTGCCAGCAGATTTACAGGGGGCGCGGGGTACACTGAAGCTTTCTTT.

A single count supports this clone. The V call is TRBV5-4, the J call TRBJ1-6, with 8 bases aligning to TRBD1. J was trimmed by 10 bases and V by 4 bases; bases with no gene match: 10. The CDR3 length is 15 residues. Germline CDR1 and CDR2: SGHNT and YYREEE (reference sequence). CDR3 sequence: CASSARQGSWSPLHF. As DNA, the CDR3 is TGTGCCAGCAGCGCGAGACAGGGGTCTTGGTCACCCCTCCACTTT.

This CDR3 is CASSLPGRRDEQFF. CDR3 in DNA: TGTGCCAGCAGCTTACCCGGGAGACGCGATGAGCAGTTCTTC. The chain uses TRBV13 and TRBJ2-1; a possible D gene is TRBD2 (6 bases). The CDR3 runs to 14 residues. V was trimmed by 2 bases and J by 8 bases, leaving 13 bases between them. Germline assignment: CDR1 PRHDT and CDR2 FYEKMQ (reference sequence).

The CDR3: CAWTSVGATYGYTF. The CDR3 DNA sequence: TGTGCCTGGACCTCAGTGGGTGCTACCTATGGCTACACCTTC. V is TRBV30 and J is TRBJ1-2, with no clear D. V was cut by 4 bases and J by 4 bases, with 16 bases left in between. The CDR3 sequence is 14 residues long. Germline-derived CDR1 and CDR2 are GTSNPN and SVGIG (reference sequence).

The chain joins TRBV23-1 to TRBJ1-5; 7 positions agree with TRBD1. TRBV23-1 is marked as an open reading frame, function uncertain. J was trimmed by 8 bases and V by 11 bases; bases with no gene match: 3. The CDR3 runs 10 residues. CDR3 residues: CAEGAEPQHF. The CDR3 DNA follows: TGCGCCGAGGGGGCAGAGCCCCAGCATTTT.

This clone was found a few times. This sequence joins TRBV29-1 and TRBJ1-1, with 11 bases identical to TRBD1. The trim removed 7 bases at V and 8 bases at J, leaving 12 bases unmatched. This CDR3 contains 14 residues. The V gene's germline CDR1 is SQVTM and CDR2 ANQGSEA. CDR3 in amino acids: CSAGDRGARKEAFF. The CDR3 DNA is TGCAGCGCTGGGGACAGGGGGGCTCGAAAGGAAGCTTTCTTT.